Each of the 9 T cell receptor beta chains below was sequenced from the same sample in a study of T cells in Graves' hyperthyroidism and ophthalmopathy. Amplified regions were TCR beta CDR3 sequences from RNA transcripts. TCR CDR3 underwent first-round RT-PCR with the HTBI primer set. A single record per CDR3 protein comes from TCRdb applying MiXCR to the multiplex PCR reads. The table lists 600,000 to 900,000 distinct CDR3 sequences, about 17% of them singletons. Sequences were obtained from blood. These receptors all stem from a young man with Graves' hyperthyroidism.

In its sample, this clonotype was seen a few times. The gene calls are TRBV7-2 and TRBJ1-1, with D unclear. The CDR3 loop spans 14 amino acids. Germline CDR1 reads SGHTA; CDR2 reads FQGNSA. The ends were cut back, 3 bases at V and 1 base at J, with 9 bases in the middle. CDR3 residues: CASSFSAGNTEAFF. CDR3 DNA: TGTGCCAGCAGCTTCTCGGCAGGGAACACTGAAGCTTTCTTT.

This clonotype was detected many times. V gene TRBV11-3 combines with J gene TRBJ2-1; D might be TRBD2 (6 bases). Trimming stripped 6 bases from V and 1 base from J, with 16 bases between. Germline CDR1 reads SGHNT; CDR2 reads YENEEA. This CDR3 comprises 16 residues. The CDR3 DNA is TGTGCCAGCAGACATTCGATACTAGCATCCTACAATGAGCAGTTCTTC. Amino acids: CASRHSILASYNEQFF.

The DNA for the CDR3 is TGCGCCAGCAGCCAACGGGACAGGGGAGAAGATACGCAGTATTTT. Protein: CASSQRDRGEDTQYF. The chain is built from TRBV4-1 and TRBJ2-3, with 10 bases lining up with TRBD1. The CDR3 extends over 15 amino acids. Losses at the gene ends were 2 bases for V and 5 bases for J; bases not matched to a gene: 4. CDR1 MGHRA and CDR2 YSYEKL come from the germline V gene.

Many counts were recorded for this clonotype. The chain joins TRBV2 to TRBJ1-2; D remains unclear. The CDR3 sequence is 13 residues long. Germline V gene sequence: CDR1 SNHLY, CDR2 FYNNEI. V was clipped by 5 bases and J by 4 bases, with 11 bases between them. This chain's CDR3 is CASSPGATYGYTF. The CDR3 DNA is TGTGCCAGCAGTCCTGGAGCCACCTATGGCTACACCTTC.

The sample holds many counts of this clonotype. V gene TRBV29-1 combines with J gene TRBJ2-5; 8 bases match TRBD1. The V segment lost 6 bases and the J segment 4 bases; nucleotides outside the gene matches: 4. This CDR3 is built from 12 residues. Germline loops: CDR1 SQVTM, CDR2 ANQGSEA. The CDR3 DNA reads TGCAGCGTCCTACAGGGGGGAGAGACCCAGTACTTC. It is translated as CSVLQGGETQYF.

This clonotype was observed many times. V is TRBV2 and J is TRBJ2-7; D gene ambiguous. The CDR3 contains 14 residues. Per germline, CDR1 SNHLY and CDR2 FYNNEI. Trimming removed 0 bases from V and 0 bases from J, with 6 bases in between. The CDR3 DNA sequence: TGTGCCAGCAGTGAAGCTCCCGCCTCCTACGAGCAGTACTTC. Its protein product is CASSEAPASYEQYF.

The rearrangement links TRBV7-9 to TRBJ1-5, with D hard to call. Germline CDR1 and CDR2: SEHNR and FQNEAQ (reference sequence). CDR3 length: 14 residues. V lost 5 bases and J lost 3, with 11 bases in between. CDR3 sequence (DNA): TGTGCCAGCAGCCGCGTCAGTTTCAATCAGCCCCAGCATTTT. Its protein is CASSRVSFNQPQHF.

The chain couples TRBV29-1 to TRBJ2-2, with 9 bases aligning to TRBD1. This CDR3 comprises 16 residues. J was trimmed by 3 bases and V by 6 bases; bases with no gene match: 11. Germline assignment: CDR1 SQVTM and CDR2 ANQGSEA. Here the CDR3 reads CSVGGDRVWDTGELFF. The CDR3 nucleotides read TGCAGCGTGGGAGGGGACAGGGTTTGGGACACCGGGGAGCTGTTTTTT.

This clonotype was observed a few times. The gene calls are TRBV19 and TRBJ1-1; D call uncertain. The V end was cut by 7 bases, the J end by 7 bases, with 13 bases between. Germline V gives CDR1 LNHDA, CDR2 SQIVND (reference sequence). The CDR3 length is 12 residues. CDR3 bases: TGTGCCAGTACCATGGAGGGAAGTGAAGCTTTCTTT. It translates to CASTMEGSEAFF. The whole variable domain, remainder taken from reference TRBV19 and TRBJ1-1, is DGGITQSPKYLFRKEGQNVTLSCEQNLNHDAMYWYRQDPGQGLRLIYYSQIVNDFQKGDIAEGYSVSREKKESFPLTVTSAQKNPTAFYLCASTMEGSEAFFGQGTRLTVV.